The present TCR beta chain was sequenced within a study of blood T cell repertoires in COVID-19. Study as a whole: The samples span acute and convalescent COVID-19 from the United States, Italy and Spain. T cells, B-cell-depleted T cells, or PBMCs provided the cDNA or gDNA that served as material.

Generated by immunoSEQ multiplex PCR, the TCRdb table keeps only in-frame clones and is missing some. The sample includes roughly 250,000 clones, 88% of them seen just once. J gave up 1 base and V 0 bases, and 6 bases lay outside the gene matches. This CDR3 is built from 16 residues. Germline V gene data show CDR1 as MNHEY and CDR2 as SMNVEV (reference sequence). Source material: peripheral blood. The genes are TRBV27 and TRBJ2-7; 7 bases are shared with TRBD2. The clonotype was recovered from a man in his 60s who had recovered from COVID-19. Written as DNA, the CDR3 is TGTGCCAGCAGTTTATCGGGTGCGGGGGTTTCCTACGAGCAGTACTTC. Its protein product is CASSLSGAGVSYEQYF.